One sample yielded the 14 T cell receptor beta chains listed below, sequenced in a study of CD8+ T cells in alopecia areata. RNA was isolated and reverse transcribed to cDNA, the sequencing template. Produced via immunoSEQ multiplex PCR; TCRdb's table is partial and in-frame only. The profile covers approximately 89,000 clones, with around two fifths appearing a single time and 0.7% to 0.95% taken by the ten largest. The sample comprised CD4+ T cells sorted from blood. The receptors stem from a human donor with alopecia areata.

V is TRBV29-1 and J is TRBJ2-7, with D possibly being TRBD2 (5 bases). The CDR3 is made up of 14 amino acids. Germline V gives CDR1 SQVTM, CDR2 ANQGSEA. Between the trimmed V and J ends, which lost 7 bases and 4 bases, there was a span of 20 bases. The CDR3 sequence is CSAITRGKLYEQYF. CDR3 DNA: TGCAGCGCAATAACTCGGGGTAAATTATACGAGCAGTACTTC.

DNA of the CDR3: TGCAGCGTAACAGGGACGGGGAACACTGAAGCTTTCTTT. Translated: CSVTGTGNTEAFF. This chain uses TRBV29-1 with TRBJ1-1; the D gene is possibly TRBD1 (6 bases). CDR3 size: 13 residues. Per germline, CDR1 SQVTM and CDR2 ANQGSEA. V shed 6 bases and J shed 1 base, with 12 bases lying between them. Using reference TRBV29-1 and TRBJ1-1 for the parts outside the CDR3, the full variable domain is SAVISQKPSRDICQRGTSLTIQCQVDSQVTMMFWYRQQPGQSLTLIATANQGSEATYESGFVIDKFPISRPNLTFSTLTVSNMSPEDSSIYLCSVTGTGNTEAFFGQGTRLTVV.

The rearrangement joins TRBV9 to TRBJ2-5, with D possibly TRBD2 on 6 matching bases. Trimming stripped 3 bases from V and 0 bases from J, with 9 bases between. The CDR3 totals 14 residues. In germline, CDR1 is SGDLS, CDR2 YYNGEE. CDR3 coding DNA: TGTGCCAGCAGCGGCGGAGGGAACCAAGAGACCCAGTACTTC. Residues: CASSGGGNQETQYF.

This sequence joins TRBV5-1 and TRBJ2-5; possibly TRBD1 for D (5 bases). Between the trimmed V and J ends, which lost 7 bases and 2 bases, there was a span of 12 bases. The CDR3 length is 13 residues. The germline CDR1 and CDR2 sequences are SGHRS and YFSETQ. CDR3: CASGRQPQETQYF. The CDR3 region has the DNA TGCGCCAGCGGACGACAGCCTCAAGAGACCCAGTACTTC.

This chain joins TRBV29-1 and TRBJ2-7; 7 bases match TRBD1. CDR1 and CDR2 from the germline V gene are SQVTM and ANQGSEA. This CDR3 contains 13 residues. Trimming at V came to 1 base and at J to 5 bases, leaving 5 bases not matched to a gene. CDR3 in amino acids: CSVEAYRGDEQYF. In nucleotides, the CDR3 is TGCAGCGTTGAAGCCTACAGGGGAGACGAGCAGTACTTC.

This chain joins TRBV29-1 and TRBJ1-1; no reliable D call. In germline, CDR1 is SQVTM, CDR2 ANQGSEA. This CDR3 comprises 13 residues. Deletions cut 1 base from V and 1 base from J, with 7 bases between. The CDR3 protein is CSVEGTENTEAFF. CDR3 DNA sequence: TGCAGCGTTGAAGGGACGGAGAACACTGAAGCTTTCTTT.

The rearrangement joins TRBV29-1 to TRBJ1-1; D perhaps matches TRBD1 (5 bases). The CDR3 sequence is 13 residues long. Germline CDR1 reads SQVTM; CDR2 reads ANQGSEA. V was clipped by 4 bases and J by 1 base, with 10 bases between them. The CDR3 region is CSVGGTPNTEAFF. The CDR3 nucleotides are TGCAGCGTTGGCGGGACGCCGAACACTGAAGCTTTCTTT. Full variable domain (rest looked up from reference TRBV29-1 and TRBJ1-1): SAVISQKPSRDICQRGTSLTIQCQVDSQVTMMFWYRQQPGQSLTLIATANQGSEATYESGFVIDKFPISRPNLTFSTLTVSNMSPEDSSIYLCSVGGTPNTEAFFGQGTRLTVV.

In its sample, this clone was seen a few times. The V and J genes are TRBV18 and TRBJ2-6, with TRBD1 matching 8 bases. Germline V gene data show CDR1 as KGHSH and CDR2 as LQKENI. The CDR3 runs 15 residues. V trimming: 5 bases; J trimming: 2 bases; junction bases outside the gene matches: 2. The CDR3 here is CASSEQGAGANVLTF. In nucleotides, the CDR3 is TGTGCCAGCTCAGAACAGGGGGCTGGGGCCAACGTCCTGACTTTC.

V is TRBV29-1 and J is TRBJ2-7, with 8 bases identical to TRBD1. Trimming cost V 5 bases and J 7 bases; bases outside gene matches: 13. This CDR3 comprises 14 residues. Germline CDR1 and CDR2: SQVTM and ANQGSEA. The CDR3 sequence is CSVLRGGQGSEQYF. The CDR3 DNA reads TGCAGCGTTTTGAGAGGCGGACAGGGTAGTGAGCAGTACTTC.

This clone occurred a few times. This sequence joins TRBV30 and TRBJ1-5; 7 bases fit TRBD1. The V and J ends lost 5 bases and 3 bases, in that order; junction bases with no gene match: 7. The CDR3 is 14 residues long. Germline-derived CDR1 and CDR2 are GTSNPN and SVGIG (reference sequence). In DNA form, the CDR3 reads TGTGCCTGGGCCCCCGGACAGGTCAATCAGCCCCAGCATTTT. Its protein product is CAWAPGQVNQPQHF.

This chain uses TRBV5-1 with TRBJ1-4; 8 nucleotides agree with TRBD1. In germline, CDR1 is SGHRS, CDR2 YFSETQ. V lost 4 bases, J lost 2 bases, and 7 bases stayed unmatched. This CDR3 spans 16 amino acids. The CDR3 bases are TGCGCCAGCAGCCTCGGACAGGGATGGACTAATGAAAAACTGTTTTTT. Translating gives CASSLGQGWTNEKLFF. Full variable domain (missing parts from reference TRBV5-1 and TRBJ1-4): KAGVTQTPRYLIKTRGQQVTLSCSPISGHRSVSWYQQTPGQGLQFLFEYFSETQRNKGNFPGRFSGRQFSNSRSEMNVSTLELGDSALYLCASSLGQGWTNEKLFFGSGTQLSVL.

This clone was observed a few times. As DNA, the CDR3 is TGTGCCAGCACCCTCGGACAGGGGGCTCCAGATACGCAGTATTTT. It codes for CASTLGQGAPDTQYF. The gene calls are TRBV11-2 and TRBJ2-3; 11 positions agree with TRBD1. This CDR3 has 15 amino acids. Germline CDR1 and CDR2: SGHAT and FQNNGV. The V segment lost 7 bases and the J segment 4 bases; nucleotides outside the gene matches: 7.

This clone has only a few counts. V usage is TRBV5-6 and J usage is TRBJ1-1; D might be TRBD1 (5 bases). Trimming shortened V by 3 bases and J by 8 bases, and 8 bases separated the two germline ends. Germline-derived CDR1 and CDR2 are SGHDT and YYEEEE. This CDR3 is 11 amino acids long. This chain's CDR3 is CASSSTAEAFF. CDR3 nucleotides: TGTGCCAGCAGCTCGACAGCAGAAGCTTTCTTT.

This clone turned up a few times. The chain combines TRBV29-1 with TRBJ2-1; possible D gene TRBD1, 5 bases. Looked up from germline, CDR1 is SQVTM and CDR2 is ANQGSEA. The CDR3 sequence is 13 residues long. Trimming took off 4 bases at V and 6 bases at J, with 13 bases between the two ends. In DNA, the CDR3 is TGCAGCGTTGCGGACAATTGGGGCAATGAGCAGTTCTTC. It yields the protein CSVADNWGNEQFF.